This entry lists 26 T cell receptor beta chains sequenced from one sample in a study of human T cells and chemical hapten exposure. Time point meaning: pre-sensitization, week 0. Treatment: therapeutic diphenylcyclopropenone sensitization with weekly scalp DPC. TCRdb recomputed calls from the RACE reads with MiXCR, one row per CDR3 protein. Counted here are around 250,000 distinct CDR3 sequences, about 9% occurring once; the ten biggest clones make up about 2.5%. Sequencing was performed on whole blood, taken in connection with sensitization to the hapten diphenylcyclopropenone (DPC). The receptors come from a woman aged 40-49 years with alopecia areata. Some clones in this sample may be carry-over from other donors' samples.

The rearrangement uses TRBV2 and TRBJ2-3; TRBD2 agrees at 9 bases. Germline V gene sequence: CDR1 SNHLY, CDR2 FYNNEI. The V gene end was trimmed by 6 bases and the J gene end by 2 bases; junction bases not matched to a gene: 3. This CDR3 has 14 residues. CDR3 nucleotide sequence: TGTGCCAGCAGCTGGACTAGCGTCACAGATACGCAGTATTTT. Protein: CASSWTSVTDTQYF.

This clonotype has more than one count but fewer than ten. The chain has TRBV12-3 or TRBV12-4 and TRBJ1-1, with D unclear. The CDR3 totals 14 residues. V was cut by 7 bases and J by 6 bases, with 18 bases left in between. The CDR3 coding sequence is TGTGCCAGCACTCCCGATGGGAGTTTCGCTGAAGCTTTCTTT. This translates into CASTPDGSFAEAFF.

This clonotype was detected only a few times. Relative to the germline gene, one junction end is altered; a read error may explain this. This chain's CDR3 is CASSGTSGRAPHF. CDR3 DNA sequence: TGTGCCAGCAGCGGGACTAGCGGGAGGGCCCCACACTTC. This chain uses TRBV6-6 with TRBJ2-5; TRBD2 aligns across 16 bases. The V gene's germline CDR1 is MNHNY and CDR2 SVGAGI (reference sequence). The CDR3 contains 13 residues.

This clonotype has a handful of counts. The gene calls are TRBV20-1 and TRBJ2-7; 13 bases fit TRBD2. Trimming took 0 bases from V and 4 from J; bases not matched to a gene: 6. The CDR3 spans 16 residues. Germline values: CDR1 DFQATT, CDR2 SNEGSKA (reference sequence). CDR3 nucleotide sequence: TGCAGTGCTAGAGATAGAAGGACTAGCGGGAGTTACGAGCAGTACTTC. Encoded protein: CSARDRRTSGSYEQYF.

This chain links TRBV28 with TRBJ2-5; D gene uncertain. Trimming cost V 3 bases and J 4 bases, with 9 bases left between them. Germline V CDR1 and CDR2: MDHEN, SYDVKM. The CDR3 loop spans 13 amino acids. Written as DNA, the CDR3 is TGTGCCAGCAGTTTCGGTCACGCAGAGACCCAGTACTTC. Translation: CASSFGHAETQYF.

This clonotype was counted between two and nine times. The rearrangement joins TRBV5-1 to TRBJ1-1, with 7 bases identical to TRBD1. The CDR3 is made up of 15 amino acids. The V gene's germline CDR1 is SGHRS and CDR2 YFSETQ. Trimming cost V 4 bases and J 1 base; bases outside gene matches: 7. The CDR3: CASSRQTGKNTEAFF. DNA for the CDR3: TGCGCCAGCAGCAGGCAGACAGGGAAGAACACTGAAGCTTTCTTT.

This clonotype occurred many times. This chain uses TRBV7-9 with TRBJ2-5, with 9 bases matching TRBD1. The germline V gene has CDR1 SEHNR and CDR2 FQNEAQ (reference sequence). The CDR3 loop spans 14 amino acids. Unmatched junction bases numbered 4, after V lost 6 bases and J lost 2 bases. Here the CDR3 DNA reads TGTGCCAGCAGTCGGGACAGGGAACAAGAGACCCAGTACTTC. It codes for CASSRDREQETQYF.

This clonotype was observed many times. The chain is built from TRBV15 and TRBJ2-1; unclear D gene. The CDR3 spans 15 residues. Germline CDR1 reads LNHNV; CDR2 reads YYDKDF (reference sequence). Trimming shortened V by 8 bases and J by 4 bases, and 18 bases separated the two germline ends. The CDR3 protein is CATSIFLEPYNEQFF. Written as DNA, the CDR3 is TGTGCCACCTCTATTTTTCTTGAGCCTTACAATGAGCAGTTCTTC. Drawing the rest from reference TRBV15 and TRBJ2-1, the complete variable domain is DAMVIQNPRYQVTQFGKPVTLSCSQTLNHNVMYWYQQKSSQAPKLLFHYYDKDFNNEADTPDNFQSRRPNTSFCFLDIRSPGLGDTAMYLCATSIFLEPYNEQFFGPGTRLTVL.

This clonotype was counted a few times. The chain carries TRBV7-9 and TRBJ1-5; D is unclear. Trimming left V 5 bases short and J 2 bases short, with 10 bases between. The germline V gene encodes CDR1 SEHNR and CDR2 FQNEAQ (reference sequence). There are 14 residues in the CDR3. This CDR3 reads CASSINLGNQPQHF. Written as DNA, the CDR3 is TGTGCCAGCAGCATCAACCTGGGCAATCAGCCCCAGCATTTT.

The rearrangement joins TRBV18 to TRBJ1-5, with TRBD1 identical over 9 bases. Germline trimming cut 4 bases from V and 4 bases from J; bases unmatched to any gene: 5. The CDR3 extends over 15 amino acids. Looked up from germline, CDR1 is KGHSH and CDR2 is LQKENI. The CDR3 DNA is TGTGCCAGCTCACGCGGGACAGGGAATAATCAGCCCCAGCATTTT. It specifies CASSRGTGNNQPQHF. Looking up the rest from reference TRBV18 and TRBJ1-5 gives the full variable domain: NAGVMQNPRHLVRRRGQEARLRCSPMKGHSHVYWYRQLPEEGLKFMVYLQKENIIDESGMPKERFSAEFPKEGPSILRIQQVVRGDSAAYFCASSRGTGNNQPQHFGDGTRLSIL.

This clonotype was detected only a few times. In nucleotides, the CDR3 is TGTGCCAGCAGTCCCCAAACGGGAGGGCCCTTCTCTGGGGCCAACGTCCTGACTTTC. It yields the protein CASSPQTGGPFSGANVLTF. The gene calls are TRBV12-3 or TRBV12-4 and TRBJ2-6, with TRBD2 matching over 8 bases. The V and J ends lost 5 bases and 0 bases, in that order; junction bases with no gene match: 12. This CDR3 has 19 amino acids.

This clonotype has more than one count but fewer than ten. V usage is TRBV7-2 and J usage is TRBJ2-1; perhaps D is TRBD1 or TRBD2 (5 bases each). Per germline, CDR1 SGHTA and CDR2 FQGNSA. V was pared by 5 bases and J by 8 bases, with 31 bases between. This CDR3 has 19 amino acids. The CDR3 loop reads CASSPGPGTQSRTGHEQFF. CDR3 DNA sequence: TGTGCCAGCAGCCCAGGGCCAGGGACCCAGTCCCGCACGGGGCATGAGCAGTTCTTC. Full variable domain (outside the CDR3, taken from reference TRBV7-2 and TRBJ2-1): GAGVSQSPSNKVTEKGKDVELRCDPISGHTALYWYRQSLGQGLEFLIYFQGNSAPDKSGLPSDRFSAERTGGSVSTLTIQRTQQEDSAVYLCASSPGPGTQSRTGHEQFFGPGTRLTVL.

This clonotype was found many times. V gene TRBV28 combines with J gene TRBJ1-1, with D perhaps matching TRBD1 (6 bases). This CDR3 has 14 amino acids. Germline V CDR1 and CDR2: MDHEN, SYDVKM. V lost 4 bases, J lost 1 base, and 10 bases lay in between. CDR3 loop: CASSSGGPNTEAFF. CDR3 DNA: TGTGCCAGCAGTTCGGGGGGGCCGAACACTGAAGCTTTCTTT.

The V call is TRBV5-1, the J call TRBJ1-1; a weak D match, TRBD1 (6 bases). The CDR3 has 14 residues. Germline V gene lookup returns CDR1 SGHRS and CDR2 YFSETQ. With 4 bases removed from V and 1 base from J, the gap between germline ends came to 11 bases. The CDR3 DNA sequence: TGCGCCAGCAGCGTGACAGGATGGAACACTGAAGCTTTCTTT. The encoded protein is CASSVTGWNTEAFF.

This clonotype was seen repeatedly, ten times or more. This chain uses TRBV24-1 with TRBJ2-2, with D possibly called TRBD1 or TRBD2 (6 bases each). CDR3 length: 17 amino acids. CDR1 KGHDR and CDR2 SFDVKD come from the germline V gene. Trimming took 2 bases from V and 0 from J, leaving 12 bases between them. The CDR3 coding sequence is TGTGCCACCAGTGATTGGGGGGCAAACTCGAACACCGGGGAGCTGTTTTTT. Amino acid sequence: CATSDWGANSNTGELFF.

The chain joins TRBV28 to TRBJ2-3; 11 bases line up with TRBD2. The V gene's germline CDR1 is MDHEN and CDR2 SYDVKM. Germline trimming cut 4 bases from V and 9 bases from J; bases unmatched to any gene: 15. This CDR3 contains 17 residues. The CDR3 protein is CASSSTHSGRALITQYF. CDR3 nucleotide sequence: TGTGCCAGCAGTTCGACACATAGCGGGAGGGCCCTGATAACGCAGTATTTT.

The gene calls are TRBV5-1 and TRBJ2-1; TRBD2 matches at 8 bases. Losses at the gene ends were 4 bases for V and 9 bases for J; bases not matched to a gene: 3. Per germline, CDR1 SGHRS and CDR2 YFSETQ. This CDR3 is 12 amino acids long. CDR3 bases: TGCGCCAGCAGCACGGGAGGGCTTGAGCAGTTCTTC. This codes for CASSTGGLEQFF.

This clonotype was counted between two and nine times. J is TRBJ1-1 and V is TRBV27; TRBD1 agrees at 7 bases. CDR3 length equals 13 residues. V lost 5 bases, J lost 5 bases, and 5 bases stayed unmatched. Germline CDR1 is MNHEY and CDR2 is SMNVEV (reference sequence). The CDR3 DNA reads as TGTGCCAGCAGTACGCAGACAGGGACTGAAGCTTTCTTT. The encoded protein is CASSTQTGTEAFF.

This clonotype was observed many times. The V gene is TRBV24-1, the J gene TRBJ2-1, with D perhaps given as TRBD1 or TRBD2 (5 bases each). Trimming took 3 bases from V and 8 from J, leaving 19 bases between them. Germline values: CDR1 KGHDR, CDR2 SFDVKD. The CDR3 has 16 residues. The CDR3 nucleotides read TGTGCCACCAGTGATCCCGCCGGGACGAGGCGTGATGAGCAGTTCTTC. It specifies CATSDPAGTRRDEQFF.

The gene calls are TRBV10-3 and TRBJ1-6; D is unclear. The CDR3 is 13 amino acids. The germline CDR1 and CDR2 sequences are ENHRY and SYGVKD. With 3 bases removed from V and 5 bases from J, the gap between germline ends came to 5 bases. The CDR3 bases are TGTGCCATCAGTGAACCCGATAATTCACCCCTCCACTTT. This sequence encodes CAISEPDNSPLHF.

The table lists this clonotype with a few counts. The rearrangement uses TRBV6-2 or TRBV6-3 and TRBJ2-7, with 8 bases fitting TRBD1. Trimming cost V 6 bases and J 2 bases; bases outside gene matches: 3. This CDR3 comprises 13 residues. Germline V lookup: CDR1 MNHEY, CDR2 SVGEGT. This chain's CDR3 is CASRTGAAYEQYF. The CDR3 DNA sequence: TGTGCCAGCAGGACAGGGGCAGCCTACGAGCAGTACTTC.

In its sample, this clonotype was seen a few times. The CDR3 coding sequence is TGTGCCAGCAGTTACGCCGCGGGGCCTTCCTACGAGCAGTACTTC. Translation gives CASSYAAGPSYEQYF. V is TRBV6-5 and J is TRBJ2-7; the D gene is possibly TRBD2 (6 bases). CDR3 length: 15 amino acids. With 2 bases removed from V and 1 base from J, the gap between germline ends came to 12 bases. CDR1 and CDR2 from the germline V gene are MNHEY and SVGAGI.

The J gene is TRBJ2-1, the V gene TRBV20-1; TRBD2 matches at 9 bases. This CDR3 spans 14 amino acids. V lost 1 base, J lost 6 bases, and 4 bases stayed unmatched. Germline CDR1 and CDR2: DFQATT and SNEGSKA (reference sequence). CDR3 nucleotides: TGCAGTGCTAGAGTAGCGGGAGTCTTCAATGAGCAGTTCTTC. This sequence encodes CSARVAGVFNEQFF.

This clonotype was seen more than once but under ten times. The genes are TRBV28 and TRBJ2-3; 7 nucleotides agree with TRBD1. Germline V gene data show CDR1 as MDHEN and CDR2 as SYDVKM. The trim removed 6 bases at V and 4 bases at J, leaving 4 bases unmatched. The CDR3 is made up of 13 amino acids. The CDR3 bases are TGTGCCAGCAGGGGCCAGGGGGCAGATACGCAGTATTTT. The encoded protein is CASRGQGADTQYF.

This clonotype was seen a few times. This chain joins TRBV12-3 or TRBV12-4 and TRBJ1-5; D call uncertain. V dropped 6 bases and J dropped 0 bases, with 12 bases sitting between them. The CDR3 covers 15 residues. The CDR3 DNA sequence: TGTGCCAGCAGGGTAGGGTGGAGTAGCAATCAGCCCCAGCATTTT. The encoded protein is CASRVGWSSNQPQHF.

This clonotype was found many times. CDR3 DNA: TGTGCCAGCAGTTTAGCGGGAGTCCGGAATACCTATAATTCACCCCTCCACTTT. This sequence encodes CASSLAGVRNTYNSPLHF. The V and J genes are TRBV27 and TRBJ1-6, with D unresolved. Germline V CDR1 and CDR2: MNHEY, SMNVEV (reference sequence). The V gene lost 2 bases and the J gene lost 2 bases, with 16 bases spanning the gap. The CDR3 extends over 18 amino acids.